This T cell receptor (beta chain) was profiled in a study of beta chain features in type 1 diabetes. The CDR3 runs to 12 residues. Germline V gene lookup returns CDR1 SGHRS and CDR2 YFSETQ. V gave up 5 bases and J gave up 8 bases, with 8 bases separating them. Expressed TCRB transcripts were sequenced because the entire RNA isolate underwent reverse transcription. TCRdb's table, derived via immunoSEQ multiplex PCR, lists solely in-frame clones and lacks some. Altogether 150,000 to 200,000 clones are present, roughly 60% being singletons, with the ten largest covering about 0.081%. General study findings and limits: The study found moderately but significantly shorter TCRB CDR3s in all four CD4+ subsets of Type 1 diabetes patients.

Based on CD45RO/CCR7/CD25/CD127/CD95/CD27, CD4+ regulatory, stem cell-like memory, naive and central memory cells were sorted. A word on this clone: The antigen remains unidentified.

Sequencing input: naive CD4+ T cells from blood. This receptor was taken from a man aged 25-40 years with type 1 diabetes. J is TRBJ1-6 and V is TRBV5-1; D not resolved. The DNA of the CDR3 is TGCGCCAGCAGGGCCGGGGATTCACCCCTCCACTTT. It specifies CASRAGDSPLHF.